Following are 6 T cell receptor beta chains from one sample sequenced in a study of Ad26.COV2.S vaccination and SARS-CoV-2 variants. Data came from immunoSEQ multiplex PCR; TCRdb stores just in-frame clones and leaves some out. The table shows roughly 300,000 clones, with 88% occurring only once. As for treatment: around 19 received Ad26.COV2.S at low or high dose, single or two shots; 5 received placebo; per-sample allocation not given. Each sample was drawn 63 days after the first injection (of vaccine or placebo). Sequencing used peripheral blood, obtained in a trial of Ad26.COV2.S vaccine versus placebo. These TCRs come from a person aged 18-65 years who received the Ad26.COV2.S COVID-19 vaccine or a placebo.

This clone was detected only a few times. The chain couples TRBV28 to TRBJ1-2, with D tentatively TRBD1 (6 bases). This CDR3 region has 13 residues. With 7 bases removed from V and 8 bases from J, the gap between germline ends came to 17 bases. Germline V gives CDR1 MDHEN, CDR2 SYDVKM. DNA for the CDR3: TGTGCCAGCATCGAAACAGGGTGGGAGGGCTACACCTTC. This codes for CASIETGWEGYTF.

This chain uses TRBV5-4 with TRBJ2-2; 9 nucleotides match TRBD2. The CDR3 extends over 16 amino acids. The germline V gene encodes CDR1 SGHNT and CDR2 YYREEE (reference sequence). V was clipped by 4 bases and J by 6 bases; unmatched bases: 10. Here the CDR3 reads CASSRDSGRIAGELFF. DNA of the CDR3: TGTGCCAGCAGCAGGGATAGCGGGAGAATAGCCGGGGAGCTGTTTTTT.

The V gene is TRBV4-1, the J gene TRBJ2-7; D is unclear. Between the trimmed V and J ends, which lost 0 bases and 4 bases, there was a span of 19 bases. The CDR3 consists of 17 residues. Per germline, CDR1 MGHRA and CDR2 YSYEKL. The DNA for the CDR3 is TGCGCCAGCAGCCAAGATTTACTACCCAAAGGAGAGTACGAGCAGTACTTC. It translates to CASSQDLLPKGEYEQYF.

The chain joins TRBV6-5 to TRBJ2-3, with a weak D call TRBD2 (5 bases). This CDR3 spans 14 amino acids. Germline V gene sequence: CDR1 MNHEY, CDR2 SVGAGI. The V and J ends lost 2 bases and 2 bases respectively, with 8 bases between them. Here the CDR3 DNA reads TGTGCCAGCAGTTACGGACTTAACACAGATACGCAGTATTTT. Its protein is CASSYGLNTDTQYF.

The chain employs TRBV20-1 and TRBJ1-2, with D unclear. Germline-derived CDR1 and CDR2 are DFQATT and SNEGSKA (reference sequence). V lost 4 bases and J 6 bases, leaving 6 bases between the germline ends. The CDR3 has 10 amino acids. The CDR3 nucleotides are TGCAGTGCTACGGGGAATGGCTACACCTTC. This sequence encodes CSATGNGYTF.

This rearrangement joins TRBV7-3 to TRBJ2-7; a possible D gene is TRBD2 (5 bases). Trimming pared 5 bases from V and 3 bases from J, leaving 14 bases between. The CDR3 extends over 14 amino acids. Germline-derived CDR1 and CDR2 are SGHTA and FQGTGA. As DNA, the CDR3 is TGTGCCAGCAGCGACGAGGGTTGGCGCTACGAGCAGTACTTC. Translating gives CASSDEGWRYEQYF.